This T cell receptor beta chain was retrieved from a study of shared T cell receptors in the human thymus. Generated by immunoSEQ multiplex PCR, the TCRdb table keeps only in-frame clones and is missing some. The table includes roughly 410,000 clones, over 90% detected once. This CDR3 is 12 amino acids long. Germline-derived CDR1 and CDR2 are GTSNPN and SVGIG (reference sequence). Trimming removed 1 base from V and 5 bases from J, with 9 bases in between. This clone was counted a single time. Material: thymocytes. This sequence originates from a human donor. This chain links TRBV30 with TRBJ2-7, with unresolved D. The CDR3 coding sequence is TGTGCCTGGAGTGCCCAGCGCCACGAGCAGTACTTC. Its protein product is CAWSAQRHEQYF. The complete variable domain, with remaining parts taken from reference TRBV30 and TRBJ2-7, reads SQTIHQWPATLVQPVGSPLSLECTVEGTSNPNLYWYRQAAGRGLQLLFYSVGIGQISSEVPQNLSASRPQDRQFILSSKKLLLSDSGFYLCAWSAQRHEQYFGPGTRLTVT.